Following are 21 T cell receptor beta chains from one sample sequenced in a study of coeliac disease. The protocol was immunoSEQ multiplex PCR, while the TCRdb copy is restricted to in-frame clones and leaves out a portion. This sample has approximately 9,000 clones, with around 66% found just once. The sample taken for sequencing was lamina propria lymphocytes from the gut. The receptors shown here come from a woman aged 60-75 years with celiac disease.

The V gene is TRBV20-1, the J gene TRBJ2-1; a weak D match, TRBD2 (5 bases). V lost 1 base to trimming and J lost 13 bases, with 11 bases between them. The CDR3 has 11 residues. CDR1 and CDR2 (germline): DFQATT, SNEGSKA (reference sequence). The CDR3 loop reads CSARVREGQFF. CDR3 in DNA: TGCAGTGCTAGAGTCCGGGAAGGCCAGTTCTTC.

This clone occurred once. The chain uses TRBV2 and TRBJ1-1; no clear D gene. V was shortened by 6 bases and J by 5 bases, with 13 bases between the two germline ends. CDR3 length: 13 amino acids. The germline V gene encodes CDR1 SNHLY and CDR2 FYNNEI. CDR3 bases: TGTGCCAGCAGGTCCGACATTGGGACTGAAGCTTTCTTT. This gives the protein CASRSDIGTEAFF.

DNA for the CDR3: TGCAGCGCGGGAGGGAGCGTTTGGGATGAGCAGTTCTTC. Translation: CSAGGSVWDEQFF. This chain connects TRBV29-1 to TRBJ2-1; 8 bases are a match to TRBD2. The CDR3 spans 13 residues. Germline V gene sequence: CDR1 SQVTM, CDR2 ANQGSEA. J was trimmed by 8 bases and V by 7 bases; bases with no gene match: 10.

The CDR3 loop reads CASSQVGGFQPQHF. CDR3 DNA: TGCGCCAGCAGCCAAGTAGGAGGGTTTCAGCCCCAGCATTTT. This chain connects TRBV4-1 to TRBJ1-5, with D hard to call. CDR3 size: 14 residues. Germline lookup yields CDR1 MGHRA and CDR2 YSYEKL. V lost 1 base and J lost 6, with 10 bases in between.

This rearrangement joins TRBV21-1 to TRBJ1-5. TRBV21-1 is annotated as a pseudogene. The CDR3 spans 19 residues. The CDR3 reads CASSIPGSKRAYSNQPQHF. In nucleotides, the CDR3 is TGTGCCAGCAGCATACCGGGATCTAAACGCGCATATAGCAATCAGCCCCAGCATTTT.

CDR3 nucleotide sequence: TGTGCCAGCAGTTTACGGTCGGGACAGGGCCCCTACGAGCAGTACTTC. Its translation is CASSLRSGQGPYEQYF. The chain recombines TRBV28 with TRBJ2-7; 9 bases are shared with TRBD1. Trimming at V came to 2 bases and at J to 2 bases, leaving 7 bases not matched to a gene. This CDR3 contains 16 residues. CDR1 and CDR2 from the germline V gene are MDHEN and SYDVKM.

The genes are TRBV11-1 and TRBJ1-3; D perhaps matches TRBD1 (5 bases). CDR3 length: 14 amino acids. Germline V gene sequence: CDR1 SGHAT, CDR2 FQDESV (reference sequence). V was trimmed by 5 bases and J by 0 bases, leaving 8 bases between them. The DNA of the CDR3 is TGTGCCAGCAGCCGGGGACTCTCTGGAAACACCATATATTTT. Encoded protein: CASSRGLSGNTIYF.

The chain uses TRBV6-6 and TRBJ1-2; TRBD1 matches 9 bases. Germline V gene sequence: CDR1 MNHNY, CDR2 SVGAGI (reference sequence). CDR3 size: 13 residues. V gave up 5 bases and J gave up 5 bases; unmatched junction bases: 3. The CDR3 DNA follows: TGTGCCAGCAGTCCCGGGACAGGGTATGGCTACACCTTC. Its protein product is CASSPGTGYGYTF.

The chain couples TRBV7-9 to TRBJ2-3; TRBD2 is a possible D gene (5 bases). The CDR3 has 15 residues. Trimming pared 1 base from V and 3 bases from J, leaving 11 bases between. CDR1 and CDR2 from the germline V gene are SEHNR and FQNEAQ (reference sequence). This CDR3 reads CASSLVVRGTDTQYF. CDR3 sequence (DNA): TGTGCCAGCAGCTTAGTCGTCCGGGGAACAGATACGCAGTATTTT.

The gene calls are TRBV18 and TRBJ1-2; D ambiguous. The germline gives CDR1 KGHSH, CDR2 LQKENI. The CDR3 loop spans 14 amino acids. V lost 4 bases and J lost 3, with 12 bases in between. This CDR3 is CASSREGGDYGYTF. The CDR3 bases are TGTGCCAGCTCACGGGAGGGCGGGGACTATGGCTACACCTTC.

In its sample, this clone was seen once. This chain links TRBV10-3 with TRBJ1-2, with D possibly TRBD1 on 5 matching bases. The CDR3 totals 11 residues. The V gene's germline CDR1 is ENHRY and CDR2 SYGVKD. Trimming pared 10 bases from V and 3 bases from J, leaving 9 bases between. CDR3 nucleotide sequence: TGTGCCACCAGGGCTGACTATGGCTACACCTTC. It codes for CATRADYGYTF.

CDR3 DNA: TGTGCCAGCTCCTGGGGGGGTAGAGCGGGTCAGCCCCAGCATTTT. Its protein product is CASSWGGRAGQPQHF. This chain joins TRBV27 and TRBJ1-5, with D possibly TRBD1 on 5 matching bases. Germline CDR1 is MNHEY and CDR2 is SMNVEV (reference sequence). V was clipped by 8 bases and J by 6 bases, with 20 bases between them. The CDR3 totals 15 residues.

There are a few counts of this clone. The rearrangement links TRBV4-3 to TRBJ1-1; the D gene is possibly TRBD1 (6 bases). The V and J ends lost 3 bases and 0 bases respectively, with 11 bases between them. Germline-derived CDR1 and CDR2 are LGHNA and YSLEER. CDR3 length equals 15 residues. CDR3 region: CASSHQTGLNTEAFF. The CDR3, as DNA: TGCGCCAGCAGCCACCAAACAGGGCTGAACACTGAAGCTTTCTTT.

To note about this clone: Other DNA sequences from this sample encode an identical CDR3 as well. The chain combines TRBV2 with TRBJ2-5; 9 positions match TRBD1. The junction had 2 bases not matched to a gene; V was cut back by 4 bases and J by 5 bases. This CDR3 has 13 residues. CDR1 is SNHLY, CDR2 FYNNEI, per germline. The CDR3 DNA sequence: TGTGCCAGCAGTGGGACAGGGGAGGAGACCCAGTACTTC. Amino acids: CASSGTGEETQYF.

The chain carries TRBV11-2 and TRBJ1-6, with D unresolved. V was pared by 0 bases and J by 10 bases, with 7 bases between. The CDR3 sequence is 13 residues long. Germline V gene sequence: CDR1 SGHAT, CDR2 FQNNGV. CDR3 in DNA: TGTGCCAGCAGCTTAGATCAGTTATCACCCCTCCACTTT. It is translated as CASSLDQLSPLHF.

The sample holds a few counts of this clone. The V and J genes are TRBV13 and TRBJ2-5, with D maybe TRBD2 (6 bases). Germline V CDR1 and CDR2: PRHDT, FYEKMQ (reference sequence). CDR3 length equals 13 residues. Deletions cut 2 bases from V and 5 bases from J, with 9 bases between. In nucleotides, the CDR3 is TGTGCCAGCAGCTTACTAGGGAGGGAGACCCAGTACTTC. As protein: CASSLLGRETQYF. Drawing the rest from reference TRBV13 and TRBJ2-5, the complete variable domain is AAGVIQSPRHLIKEKRETATLKCYPIPRHDTVYWYQQGPGQDPQFLISFYEKMQSDKGSIPDRFSAQQFSDYHSELNMSSLELGDSALYFCASSLLGRETQYFGPGTRLLVL.

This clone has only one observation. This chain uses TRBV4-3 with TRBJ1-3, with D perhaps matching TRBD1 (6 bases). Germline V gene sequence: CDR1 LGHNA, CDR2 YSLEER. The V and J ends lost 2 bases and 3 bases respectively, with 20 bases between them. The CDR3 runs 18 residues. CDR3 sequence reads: CASSQSLWGGNGGNTIYF. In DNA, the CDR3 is TGCGCCAGCAGCCAATCACTCTGGGGGGGCAACGGTGGAAACACCATATATTTT.

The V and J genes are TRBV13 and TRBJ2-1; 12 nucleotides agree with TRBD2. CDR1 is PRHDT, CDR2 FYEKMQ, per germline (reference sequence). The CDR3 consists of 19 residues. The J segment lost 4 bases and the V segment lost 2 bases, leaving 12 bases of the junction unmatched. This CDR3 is CASSLFIRLAGERYNEQFF. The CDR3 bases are TGTGCCAGCAGCTTATTTATACGACTAGCGGGAGAGAGGTACAATGAGCAGTTCTTC.

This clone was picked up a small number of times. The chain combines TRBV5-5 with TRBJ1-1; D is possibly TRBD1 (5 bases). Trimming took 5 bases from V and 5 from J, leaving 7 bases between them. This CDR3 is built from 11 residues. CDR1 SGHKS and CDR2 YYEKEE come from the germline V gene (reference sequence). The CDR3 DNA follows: TGTGCCAGCAGGGAGGGGACTGAAGCTTTCTTT. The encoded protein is CASREGTEAFF.

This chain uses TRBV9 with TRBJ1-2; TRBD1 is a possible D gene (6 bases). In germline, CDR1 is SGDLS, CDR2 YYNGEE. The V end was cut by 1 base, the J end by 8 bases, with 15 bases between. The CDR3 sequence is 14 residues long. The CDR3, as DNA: TGTGCCAGCAGCGTATTATCGGACAGTTCAGGCTACACCTTC. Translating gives CASSVLSDSSGYTF.

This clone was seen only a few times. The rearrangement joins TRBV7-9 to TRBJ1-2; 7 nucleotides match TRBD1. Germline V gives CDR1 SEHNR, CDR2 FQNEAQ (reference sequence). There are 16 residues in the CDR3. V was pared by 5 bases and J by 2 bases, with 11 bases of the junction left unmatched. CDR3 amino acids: CASSPQSGTENYGYTF. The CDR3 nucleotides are TGTGCCAGCAGCCCTCAGTCCGGGACAGAAAACTATGGCTACACCTTC.